This T cell receptor (beta chain) was identified in a study of T cell responses to AZD1222 COVID-19 vaccine. Turning to the study itself: Second-dose recipients at about 4 or about 12 weeks were treated as one pooled group.

Germline V gene data show CDR1 as LNHDA and CDR2 as SQIVND (reference sequence). The V end was cut by 6 bases, the J end by 0 bases, with 11 bases between. The CDR3 contains 15 residues. Produced via immunoSEQ multiplex PCR; TCRdb's table is partial and in-frame only. In the table there are 85,000 to 120,000 clones, about four fifths of which are singletons. This sequence joins TRBV19 and TRBJ2-2, with TRBD1 as a possible D gene (6 bases). This receptor was taken from an adult in good health. The source material was peripheral blood, sampled on day 0 of AZD1222 vaccination. The CDR3 DNA reads TGTGCCAGTAGCCAGACAGGCGCGAACACCGGGGAGCTGTTTTTT. Amino acids: CASSQTGANTGELFF.